The 24 T cell receptor beta chains presented below share a single source sample, sequenced in a study of CD8 T cells in ankylosing spondylitis. TCRdb analysed the 5' RACE reads with MiXCR anew, one entry per CDR3 protein. The sample lists about 260,000 distinct CDR3 sequences, 20% to 30% seen once, with 0.6% to 0.75% in the top ten. Specimen: blood, either unsorted or a sorted T cell fraction (not recorded which). The receptors originated from a male donor with ankylosing spondylitis or in good health (not recorded which).

At least ten counts were recorded for this clonotype. The chain links TRBV29-1 to TRBJ1-2; D is uncertain. This CDR3 is 13 amino acids long. Trimming left V 3 bases short and J 8 bases short, with 16 bases between. Germline CDR1 reads SQVTM; CDR2 reads ANQGSEA. As DNA, the CDR3 is TGCAGCGTTGAGGTCGCCCCGGCCCGGGGCTACACCTTC. Translated, it gives CSVEVAPARGYTF.

V gene TRBV20-1 combines with J gene TRBJ2-2, with D possibly matching TRBD1 (7 bases). The CDR3 covers 15 residues. Germline values: CDR1 DFQATT, CDR2 SNEGSKA (reference sequence). V gave up 6 bases and J gave up 5 bases, with 19 bases separating them. The CDR3 DNA reads TGCAGTGCCACCAGGGGGGCAAGAGGGACCGGGGAGCTGTTTTTT. It codes for CSATRGARGTGELFF.

The chain recombines TRBV20-1 with TRBJ1-1, with D tentatively TRBD1 (5 bases). Germline-derived CDR1 and CDR2 are DFQATT and SNEGSKA (reference sequence). The CDR3 contains 12 residues. V shed 6 bases and J shed 4 bases, with 12 bases lying between them. The CDR3 coding sequence is TGCAGTGCGCTTCAGGGTGTCACTGAAGCTTTCTTT. It encodes CSALQGVTEAFF.

V is TRBV20-1 and J is TRBJ2-7, with 9 nucleotides matching TRBD1. Germline loops: CDR1 DFQATT, CDR2 SNEGSKA (reference sequence). The CDR3 covers 16 residues. Trimming cost V 0 bases and J 5 bases; bases outside gene matches: 11. The CDR3 coding sequence is TGCAGTGCTAGAGATGGCCTTAGGGACAGGGTCGACGAGCAGTACTTC. Translated: CSARDGLRDRVDEQYF.

This chain connects TRBV2 to TRBJ2-1; TRBD2 is a possible D gene (6 bases). CDR1 is SNHLY and CDR2 is FYNNEI in the germline V gene. The CDR3 is made up of 15 amino acids. V lost 6 bases to trimming and J lost 4 bases, with 16 bases between them. The CDR3 DNA sequence: TGTGCCAGCAGAACCGCCGGGACTTATTACAATGAGCAGTTCTTC. Translation: CASRTAGTYYNEQFF.

The V and J genes are TRBV5-1 and TRBJ2-7; D may be TRBD1 or TRBD2 (5 bases each). Per the germline V gene, CDR1 is SGHRS and CDR2 is YFSETQ. The CDR3 loop spans 17 amino acids. The V gene lost 0 bases and the J gene lost 3 bases, with 19 bases spanning the gap. CDR3 bases: TGCGCCAGCAGCTTGGGTAGGGCTGCTGGGGGTTTCTACGAGCAGTACTTC. Residues: CASSLGRAAGGFYEQYF.

This clonotype came up many times. This chain links TRBV20-1 with TRBJ2-4; tentative D call: TRBD2 (5 bases). V was clipped by 5 bases and J by 0 bases, with 17 bases between them. Germline V lookup: CDR1 DFQATT, CDR2 SNEGSKA (reference sequence). This CDR3 spans 16 amino acids. CDR3 sequence (DNA): TGCAGTGCTCCACTCTGGGGAGCCGAAGCCAAAAACATTCAGTACTTC. It translates to CSAPLWGAEAKNIQYF.

The chain carries TRBV2 and TRBJ2-7; D call uncertain. This CDR3 is built from 11 residues. The V gene lost 8 bases and the J gene lost 3 bases, with 8 bases spanning the gap. CDR1 and CDR2 from the germline V gene are SNHLY and FYNNEI. Here the CDR3 reads CASGANYEQYF. For the CDR3, the DNA is TGTGCCAGCGGCGCGAACTACGAGCAGTACTTC.

This clonotype was seen more than once but under ten times. CDR3 amino acids: CASSLSRAGGNYGYTF. The CDR3 DNA reads as TGTGCCAGCAGTTTATCTAGGGCGGGGGGTAACTATGGCTACACCTTC. V usage is TRBV27 and J usage is TRBJ1-2; a weak D match, TRBD1 (5 bases). There are 16 residues in the CDR3. Per the germline V gene, CDR1 is MNHEY and CDR2 is SMNVEV (reference sequence). V was trimmed by 0 bases and J by 1 base, leaving 12 bases between them.

V is TRBV20-1 and J is TRBJ2-6; D may be TRBD1 or TRBD2 (5 bases each). Deletions cut 3 bases from V and 0 bases from J, with 12 bases between. The CDR3 has 16 residues. Germline V gives CDR1 DFQATT, CDR2 SNEGSKA (reference sequence). The CDR3 DNA sequence: TGCAGTGCTAGCGCCGGGGCTCTCTCTGGGGCCAACGTCCTGACTTTC. Translating it yields CSASAGALSGANVLTF.

This clonotype was found many times. V and J are TRBV1 and TRBJ1-1; the table assigns TRBD1, which was not confirmed against the DNA. TRBV1 is designated a pseudogene. The CDR3 consists of 15 residues. CDR3: CTSSQDAGGANEAFF. The CDR3 bases are TGCACCAGCAGCCAAGACGCAGGGGGCGCGAATGAAGCTTTCTTT.

This chain uses TRBV20-1 with TRBJ2-3, with 8 positions matching TRBD2. J lost 7 bases, V lost 0 bases, and 9 bases had no gene match. The CDR3 sequence is 15 residues long. The V gene's germline CDR1 is DFQATT and CDR2 SNEGSKA (reference sequence). The CDR3 nucleotides are TGCAGTGCTAGAGATAGGGGACTAGGGGAAAATACGCAGTATTTT. Translating it yields CSARDRGLGENTQYF.

This clonotype was counted only a few times. The rearrangement uses TRBV20-1 and TRBJ2-3; TRBD2 matches at 12 bases. CDR3 length: 17 residues. Per the germline V gene, CDR1 is DFQATT and CDR2 is SNEGSKA (reference sequence). The V gene end was trimmed by 3 bases and the J gene end by 2 bases; junction bases not matched to a gene: 9. The CDR3: CSASRLAGDSYTDTQYF. CDR3 in DNA: TGCAGTGCTAGTCGACTAGCGGGGGACAGCTACACAGATACGCAGTATTTT.

This clonotype appeared many times. The chain joins TRBV11-2 to TRBJ2-1, with no clear D. Germline lookup yields CDR1 SGHAT and CDR2 FQNNGV. The CDR3 extends over 13 amino acids. With 4 bases removed from V and 3 bases from J, the gap between germline ends came to 7 bases. CDR3 nucleotides: TGTGCCAGCAGCTCGGGCGTCTACAATGAGCAGTTCTTC. Amino acids: CASSSGVYNEQFF. Looking up the rest from reference TRBV11-2 and TRBJ2-1 gives the full variable domain: EAGVAQSPRYKIIEKRQSVAFWCNPISGHATLYWYQQILGQGPKLLIQFQNNGVVDDSQLPKDRFSAERLKGVDSTLKIQPAKLEDSAVYLCASSSGVYNEQFFGPGTRLTVL.

The rearrangement links TRBV12-3 or TRBV12-4 to TRBJ2-7, with 8 bases identical to TRBD2. CDR3 length: 14 amino acids. V lost 6 bases, J lost 5 bases, and 9 bases stayed unmatched. Here the CDR3 DNA reads TGTGCCAGCAGGCCCAGCGGGGGAAGGGACGAGCAGTACTTC. Protein product: CASRPSGGRDEQYF.

The V call is TRBV20-1, the J call TRBJ2-3, with TRBD1 matching over 7 bases. Trimming removed 3 bases from V and 6 bases from J; junction bases left unmatched: 6. The length of the CDR3 is 13 residues. Germline V gene data show CDR1 as DFQATT and CDR2 as SNEGSKA (reference sequence). DNA for the CDR3: TGCAGTGCTAGGCCAGGGGGTTTCGATACGCAGTATTTT. This codes for CSARPGGFDTQYF.

This clonotype was observed a handful of times. V usage is TRBV7-6 and J usage is TRBJ1-2; TRBD1 aligns across 9 bases. There are 17 residues in the CDR3. Germline-derived CDR1 and CDR2 are SGHVS and FNYEAQ. The V segment lost 4 bases and the J segment 3 bases; nucleotides outside the gene matches: 12. The CDR3 region has the DNA TGTGCCAGCAGCTCTACCCCCGGGACAGGGAGCCACTATGGCTACACCTTC. Translation gives CASSSTPGTGSHYGYTF.

This chain links TRBV12-3 or TRBV12-4 with TRBJ1-2; no clear D. Trimming shortened V by 0 bases and J by 4 bases, and 9 bases separated the two germline ends. The length of the CDR3 is 14 residues. CDR3: CASSLAVRSYGYTF. The CDR3 bases are TGTGCCAGCAGTTTAGCGGTGAGGAGCTATGGCTACACCTTC.

V gene TRBV20-1 combines with J gene TRBJ1-2; 10 nucleotides match TRBD1. The CDR3 is made up of 18 amino acids. With 1 base clipped from V and 5 bases from J, the junction kept 16 bases outside the gene matches. Germline V gene sequence: CDR1 DFQATT, CDR2 SNEGSKA (reference sequence). The CDR3 DNA is TGCAGTGCTAGAGGGACAGGGGGAAGATCCTATGGACTATATGGCTACACCTTC. Translated, it gives CSARGTGGRSYGLYGYTF.

The table lists this clonotype with a few counts. V is TRBV18 and J is TRBJ1-5, with D hard to call. CDR1 and CDR2 from the germline V gene are KGHSH and LQKENI. The V end was cut by 3 bases, the J end by 0 bases, with 9 bases between. This CDR3 is built from 15 residues. This CDR3 is CASSPSPDSNQPQHF. For the CDR3, the DNA is TGTGCCAGCTCACCGAGTCCAGATAGCAATCAGCCCCAGCATTTT.

There are many counts of this clonotype. The chain combines TRBV28 with TRBJ1-4, with 7 nucleotides matching TRBD1. The germline gives CDR1 MDHEN, CDR2 SYDVKM. The CDR3 extends over 15 amino acids. After removal of 4 bases from V and 6 bases from J, the junction contained 8 bases not matched to a gene. The CDR3 coding sequence is TGTGCCAGCAGTTCAGCCGGGACAGAGGATGAAAAACTGTTTTTT. Its protein product is CASSSAGTEDEKLFF.

This clonotype was found a few times. CDR3 sequence: CASSPGGLAGSYNEQFF. DNA for the CDR3: TGTGCCAGCAGCCCGGGAGGACTAGCAGGCTCCTACAATGAGCAGTTCTTC. V usage is TRBV7-9 and J usage is TRBJ2-1; 8 bases are shared with TRBD2. The trim removed 5 bases at V and 0 bases at J, leaving 9 bases unmatched. Germline V gene lookup returns CDR1 SEHNR and CDR2 FQNEAQ (reference sequence). CDR3 length: 17 residues.

This clonotype was picked up many times. The V and J genes are TRBV29-1 and TRBJ2-1, with 9 bases that match TRBD1. Germline V gene sequence: CDR1 SQVTM, CDR2 ANQGSEA. The V and J ends lost 6 bases and 0 bases, in that order; junction bases with no gene match: 6. This CDR3 is built from 15 residues. The chain's CDR3 is CSVKDRGNSYNEQFF. The CDR3, as DNA: TGCAGCGTAAAGGACAGGGGAAACTCCTACAATGAGCAGTTCTTC.

The chain employs TRBV12-3 or TRBV12-4 and TRBJ2-6; D is ambiguous. There are 13 residues in the CDR3. V was shortened by 3 bases and J by 8 bases, with 8 bases between the two germline ends. The CDR3 DNA reads TGTGCCAGCAGTTTCTCCGGGTCCAACGTCCTGACTTTC. It encodes CASSFSGSNVLTF.